This T cell receptor (beta chain) was sequenced for a study of T cells in Graves' hyperthyroidism and ophthalmopathy. Findings of the study overall: Most expanded thyroid clonotypes above 0.001 recurred in blood.

Regarding this clonotype: Antigen specificity is unknown.

Hyperthyroidism was newly diagnosed in patients aged 18 to 65 (duration under 2 months). Lactation, pregnancy, other autoimmune disease or uncontrolled infection led to exclusion of patients. TCR beta CDR3 region amplification was performed from RNA transcripts. With the HTBI primer set, the TCR CDR3 went through a first round of RT-PCR. TCRdb reanalysed the multiplex PCR reads using MiXCR and keeps one entry per CDR3 protein. This sample has 300,000 to 350,000 distinct CDR3 sequences, with roughly 17% found just once. This CDR3 is 14 amino acids long. CDR1 MNHNS and CDR2 SASEGT come from the germline V gene.

This clonotype originated in a man aged 25-45 years with Graves' hyperthyroidism. The sequenced sample was blood. This sequence joins TRBV6-1 and TRBJ2-2; 7 nucleotides align to TRBD1. As DNA, the CDR3 is TGTGTAGCCCGGACAGGACCGAACACCGGGGAGCTGTTTTTT. It translates to CVARTGPNTGELFF.